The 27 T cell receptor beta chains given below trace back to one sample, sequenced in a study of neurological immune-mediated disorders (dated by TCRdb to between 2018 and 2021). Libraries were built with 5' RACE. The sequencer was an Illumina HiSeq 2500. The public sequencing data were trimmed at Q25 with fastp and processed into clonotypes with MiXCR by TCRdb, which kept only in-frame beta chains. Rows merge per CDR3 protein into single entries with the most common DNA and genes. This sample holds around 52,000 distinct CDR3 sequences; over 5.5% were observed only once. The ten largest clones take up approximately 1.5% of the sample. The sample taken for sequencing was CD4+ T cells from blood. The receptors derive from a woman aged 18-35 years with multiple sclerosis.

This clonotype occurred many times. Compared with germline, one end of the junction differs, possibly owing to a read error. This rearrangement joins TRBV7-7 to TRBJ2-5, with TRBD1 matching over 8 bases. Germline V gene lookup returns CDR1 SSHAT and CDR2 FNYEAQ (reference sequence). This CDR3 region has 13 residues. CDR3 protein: CASSLGQAGTQYF. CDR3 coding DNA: TGTGCTAGCAGCTTGGGACAGGCCGGGACCCAGTACTTC.

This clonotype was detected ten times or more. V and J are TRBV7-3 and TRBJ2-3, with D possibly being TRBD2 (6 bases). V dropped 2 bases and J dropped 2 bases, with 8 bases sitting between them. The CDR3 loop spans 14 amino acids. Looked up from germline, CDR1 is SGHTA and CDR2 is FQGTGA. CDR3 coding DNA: TGTGCCAGCAGCTTAGGGGGGTACACAGATACGCAGTATTTT. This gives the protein CASSLGGYTDTQYF.

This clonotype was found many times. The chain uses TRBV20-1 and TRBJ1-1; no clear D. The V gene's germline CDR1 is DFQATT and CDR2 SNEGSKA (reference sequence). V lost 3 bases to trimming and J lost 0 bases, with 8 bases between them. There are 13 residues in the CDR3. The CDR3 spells CSARRSLNTEAFF. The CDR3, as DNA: TGCAGTGCTAGGAGGTCGTTGAACACTGAAGCTTTCTTT.

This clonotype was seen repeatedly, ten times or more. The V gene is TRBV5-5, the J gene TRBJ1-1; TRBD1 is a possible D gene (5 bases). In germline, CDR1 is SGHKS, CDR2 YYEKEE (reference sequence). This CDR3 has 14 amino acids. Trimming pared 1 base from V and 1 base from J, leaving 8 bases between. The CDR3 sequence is CASSLYQGNTEAFF. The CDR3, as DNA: TGTGCCAGCAGCTTGTACCAGGGGAACACTGAAGCTTTCTTT.

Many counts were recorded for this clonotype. CDR3 sequence: CATARANYGYTF. The CDR3 DNA reads as TGTGCCACCGCGAGGGCTAACTATGGCTACACCTTC. The V call is TRBV24-1, the J call TRBJ1-2; D unclear. V lost 9 bases and J 0 bases, leaving 7 bases between the germline ends. The CDR3 is made up of 12 amino acids. Per the germline V gene, CDR1 is KGHDR and CDR2 is SFDVKD.

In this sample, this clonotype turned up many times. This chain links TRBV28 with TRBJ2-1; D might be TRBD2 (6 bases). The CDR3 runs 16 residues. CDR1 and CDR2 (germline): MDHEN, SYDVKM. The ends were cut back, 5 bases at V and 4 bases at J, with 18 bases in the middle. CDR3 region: CASSLGGASSYNEQFF. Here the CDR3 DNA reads TGTGCCAGCAGTCTCGGAGGGGCGAGCTCTTACAATGAGCAGTTCTTC.

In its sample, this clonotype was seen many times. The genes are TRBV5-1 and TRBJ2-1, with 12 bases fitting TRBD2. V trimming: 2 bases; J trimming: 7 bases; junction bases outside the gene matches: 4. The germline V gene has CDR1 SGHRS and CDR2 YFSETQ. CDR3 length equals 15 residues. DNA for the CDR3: TGCGCCAGCAGCTTTCTAGCGGGAGGGCCTAATGAGCAGTTCTTC. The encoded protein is CASSFLAGGPNEQFF.

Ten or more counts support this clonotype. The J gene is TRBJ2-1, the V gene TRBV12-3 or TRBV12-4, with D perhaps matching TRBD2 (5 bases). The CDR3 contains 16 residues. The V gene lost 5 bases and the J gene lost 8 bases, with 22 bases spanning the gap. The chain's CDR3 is CASSTLLARAGHEQFF. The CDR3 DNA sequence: TGTGCCAGCAGTACCCTGTTGGCGCGTGCGGGTCATGAGCAGTTCTTC.

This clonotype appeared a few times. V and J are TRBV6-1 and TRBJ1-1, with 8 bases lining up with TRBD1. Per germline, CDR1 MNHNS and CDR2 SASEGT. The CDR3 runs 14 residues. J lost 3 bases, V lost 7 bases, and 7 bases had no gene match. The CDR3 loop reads CASTRTGRDTEAFF. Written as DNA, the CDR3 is TGTGCCAGCACTCGGACAGGGAGGGACACTGAAGCTTTCTTT.

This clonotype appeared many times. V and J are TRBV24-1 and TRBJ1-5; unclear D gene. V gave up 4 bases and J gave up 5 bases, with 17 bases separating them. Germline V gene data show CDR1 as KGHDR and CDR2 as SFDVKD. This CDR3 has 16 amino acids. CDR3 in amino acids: CATSDAGRKDDQPQHF. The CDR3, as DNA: TGTGCCACCAGTGACGCTGGACGGAAAGACGATCAGCCCCAGCATTTT.

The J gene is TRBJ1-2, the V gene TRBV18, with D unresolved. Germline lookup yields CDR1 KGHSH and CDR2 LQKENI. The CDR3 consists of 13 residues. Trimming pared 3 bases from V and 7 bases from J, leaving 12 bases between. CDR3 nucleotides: TGTGCCAGCTCACCCGGAAGGGTGGGTGGCTACACCTTC. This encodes CASSPGRVGGYTF.

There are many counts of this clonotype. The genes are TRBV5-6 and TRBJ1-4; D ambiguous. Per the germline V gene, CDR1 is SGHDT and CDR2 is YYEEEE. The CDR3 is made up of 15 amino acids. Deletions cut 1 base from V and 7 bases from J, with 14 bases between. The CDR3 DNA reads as TGTGCCAGCAGCTTGCTGAGACGGTGGGGTGAAAAACTGTTTTTT. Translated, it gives CASSLLRRWGEKLFF.

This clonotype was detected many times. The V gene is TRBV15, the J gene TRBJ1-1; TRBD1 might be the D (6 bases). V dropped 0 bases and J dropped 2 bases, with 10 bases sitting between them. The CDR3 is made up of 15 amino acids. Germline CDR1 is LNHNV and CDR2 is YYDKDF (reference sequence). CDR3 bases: TGTGCCACCAGCAGAGAATGGGACACAAACACTGAAGCTTTCTTT. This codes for CATSREWDTNTEAFF.

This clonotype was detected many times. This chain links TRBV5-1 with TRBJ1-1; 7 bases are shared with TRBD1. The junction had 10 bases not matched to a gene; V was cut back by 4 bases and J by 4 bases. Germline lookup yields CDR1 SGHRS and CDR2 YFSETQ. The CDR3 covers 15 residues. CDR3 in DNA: TGCGCCAGCAGCCCCCGGGACAGAGGGGGCACTGAAGCTTTCTTT. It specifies CASSPRDRGGTEAFF.

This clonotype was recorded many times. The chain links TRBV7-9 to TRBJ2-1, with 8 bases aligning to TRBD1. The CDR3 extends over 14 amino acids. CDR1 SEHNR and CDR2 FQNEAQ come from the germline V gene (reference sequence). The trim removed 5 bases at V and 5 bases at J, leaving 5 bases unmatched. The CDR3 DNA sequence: TGTGCCAGCAGCCCCAGGACAGGGAACAATGAGCAGTTCTTC. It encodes CASSPRTGNNEQFF.

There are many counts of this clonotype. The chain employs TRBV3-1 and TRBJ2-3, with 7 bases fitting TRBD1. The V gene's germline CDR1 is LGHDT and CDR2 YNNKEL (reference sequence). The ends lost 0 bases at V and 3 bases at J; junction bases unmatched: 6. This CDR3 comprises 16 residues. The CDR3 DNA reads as TGTGCCAGCAGCCAAGATCTCGGCAGGGGGACAGATACGCAGTATTTT. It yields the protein CASSQDLGRGTDTQYF.

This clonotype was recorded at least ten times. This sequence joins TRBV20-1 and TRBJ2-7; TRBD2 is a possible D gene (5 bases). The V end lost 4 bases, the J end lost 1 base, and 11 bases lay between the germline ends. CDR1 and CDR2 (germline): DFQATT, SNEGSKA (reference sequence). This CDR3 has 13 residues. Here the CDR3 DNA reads TGCAGTGCTATCGGGAACCCGTCCTACGAGCAGTACGTC. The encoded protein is CSAIGNPSYEQYV.

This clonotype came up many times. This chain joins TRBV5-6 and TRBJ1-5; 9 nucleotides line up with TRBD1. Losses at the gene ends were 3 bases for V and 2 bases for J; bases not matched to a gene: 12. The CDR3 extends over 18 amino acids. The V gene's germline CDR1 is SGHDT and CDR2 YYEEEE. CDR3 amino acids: CASSSTTHRTGGNQPQHF. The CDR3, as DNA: TGTGCCAGCAGCTCAACAACCCACCGGACAGGGGGCAATCAGCCCCAGCATTTT.

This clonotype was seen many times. The CDR3 DNA is TGCGCCAGCAGCTTGGCCGAAGAAGACCGGGGCCGAAGGGGAAAACTGTTTTTT. This gives the protein CASSLAEEDRGRRGKLFF. The V and J genes are TRBV5-1 and TRBJ1-4; D possibly corresponds to TRBD1 (5 bases). Germline CDR1 and CDR2: SGHRS and YFSETQ. V lost 0 bases and J 10 bases, leaving 25 bases between the germline ends. This CDR3 region has 18 residues.

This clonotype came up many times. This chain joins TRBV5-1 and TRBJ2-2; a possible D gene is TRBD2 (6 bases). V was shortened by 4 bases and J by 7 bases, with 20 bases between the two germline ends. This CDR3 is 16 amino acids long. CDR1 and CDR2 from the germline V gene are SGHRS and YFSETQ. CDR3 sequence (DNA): TGCGCCAGCAGCCCACAACCTACCGGAGGGAACGGGGAGCTGTTTTTT. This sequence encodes CASSPQPTGGNGELFF.

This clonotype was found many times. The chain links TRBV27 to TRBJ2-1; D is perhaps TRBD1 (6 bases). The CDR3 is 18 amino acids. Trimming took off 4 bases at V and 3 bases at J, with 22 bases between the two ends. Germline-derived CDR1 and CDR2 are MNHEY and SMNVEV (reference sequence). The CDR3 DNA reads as TGTGCCAGCAGTTCCTTCTTAAGCCCAGGGGTCCTCTACAATGAGCAGTTCTTC. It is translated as CASSSFLSPGVLYNEQFF.

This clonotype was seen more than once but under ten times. This CDR3 reads CASSAWTSGTDTQYF. CDR3 DNA: TGTGCCAGCAGCGCTTGGACTAGCGGCACAGATACGCAGTATTTT. This rearrangement joins TRBV9 to TRBJ2-3, with 9 bases identical to TRBD2. Looked up from germline, CDR1 is SGDLS and CDR2 is YYNGEE. This CDR3 region has 15 residues. V trimming: 3 bases; J trimming: 1 base; junction bases outside the gene matches: 3.

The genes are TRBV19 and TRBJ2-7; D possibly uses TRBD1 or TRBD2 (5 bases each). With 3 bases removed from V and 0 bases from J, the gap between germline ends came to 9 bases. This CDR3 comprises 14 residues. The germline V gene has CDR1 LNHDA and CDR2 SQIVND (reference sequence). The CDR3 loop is CASSIRGSSYEQYF. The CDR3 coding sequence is TGTGCCAGTAGTATCCGGGGCAGCTCCTACGAGCAGTACTTC.

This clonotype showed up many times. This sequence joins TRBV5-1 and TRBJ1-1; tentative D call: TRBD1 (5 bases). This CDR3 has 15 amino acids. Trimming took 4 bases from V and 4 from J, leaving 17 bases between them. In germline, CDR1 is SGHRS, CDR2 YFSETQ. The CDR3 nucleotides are TGCGCCAGCAGCCCAAATGCGTTGGGACCCACTGAAGCTTTCTTT. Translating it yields CASSPNALGPTEAFF.

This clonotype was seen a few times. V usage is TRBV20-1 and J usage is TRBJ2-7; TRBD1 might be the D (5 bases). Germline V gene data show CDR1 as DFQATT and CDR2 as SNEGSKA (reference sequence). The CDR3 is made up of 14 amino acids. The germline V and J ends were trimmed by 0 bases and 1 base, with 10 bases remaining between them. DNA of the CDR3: TGCAGTGCTAGAGATATGAGACAGTCCTACGAGCAGTACTTC. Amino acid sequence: CSARDMRQSYEQYF.

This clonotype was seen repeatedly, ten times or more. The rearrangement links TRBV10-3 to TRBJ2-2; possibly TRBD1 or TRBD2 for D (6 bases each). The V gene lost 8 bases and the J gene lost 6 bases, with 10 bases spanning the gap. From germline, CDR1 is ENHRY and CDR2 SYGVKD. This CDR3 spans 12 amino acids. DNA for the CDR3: TGTGCCATCCGGGGGACATCCGGGGAGCTGTTTTTT. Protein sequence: CAIRGTSGELFF.

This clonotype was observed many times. The CDR3 coding sequence is TGCAGCGTTGAAGGGGGGCAGGGAGCCTACGAGCAGTACTTC. Translation gives CSVEGGQGAYEQYF. The chain combines TRBV29-1 with TRBJ2-7, with a tentative D call TRBD1 (6 bases). Germline CDR1 SQVTM, CDR2 ANQGSEA. V lost 1 base and J 2 bases, leaving 12 bases between the germline ends. This CDR3 is built from 14 residues.